This T cell receptor (beta chain) was retrieved from a study of blood T cell repertoires in COVID-19. Overall study: Nucleic acid was either cDNA or gDNA, and it came from T cells, B-cell-depleted T cells, or PBMCs.

The method was immunoSEQ multiplex PCR; TCRdb's version includes in-frame clones alone and lacks a portion of them. The sample carries fewer than 300,000 clones, about 83% recorded once. This TCR was recovered from a man of 80 years or more with acute or convalescent COVID-19. The material sequenced was peripheral blood.

In nucleotides, the CDR3 is TGTGCCAGCACTTCGACAGGGTTCTCTGGAAACACCATATATTTT. It translates to CASTSTGFSGNTIYF. The V and J genes are TRBV6-5 and TRBJ1-3; 7 positions match TRBD1. V trimming: 7 bases; J trimming: 0 bases; junction bases outside the gene matches: 6. Germline CDR1 and CDR2: MNHEY and SVGAGI. The CDR3 is 15 residues long.